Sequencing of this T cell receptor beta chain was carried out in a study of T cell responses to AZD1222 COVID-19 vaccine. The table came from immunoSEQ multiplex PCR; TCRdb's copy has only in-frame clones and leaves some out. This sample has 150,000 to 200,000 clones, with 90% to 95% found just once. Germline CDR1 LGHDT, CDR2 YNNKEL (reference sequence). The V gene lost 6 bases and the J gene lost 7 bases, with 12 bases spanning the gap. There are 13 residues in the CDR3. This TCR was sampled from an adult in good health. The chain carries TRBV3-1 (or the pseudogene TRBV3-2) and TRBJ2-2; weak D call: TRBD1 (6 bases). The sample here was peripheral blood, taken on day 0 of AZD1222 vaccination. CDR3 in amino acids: CASSNRVGGELFF. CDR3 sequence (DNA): TGTGCCAGCAGTAACAGGGTTGGCGGGGAGCTGTTTTTT.